The table lists the clone carrying this T cell receptor (beta chain) with many counts. Its antigen is as yet unknown. The germline V gene has CDR1 SGHTA and CDR2 FQGNSA. The CDR3 consists of 16 residues. The ends were cut back, 0 bases at V and 2 bases at J, with 12 bases in the middle. The sample originates from a study of blood T cells in healthy people across ages. Per sample, no less than 6 micrograms of total RNA were extracted. The second PCR ran about 6 to 11 cycles with a sample-barcoded 5' primer and J-beta primers. TCRdb re-called the 5' RACE reads through MiXCR, storing one row per CDR3 protein. The sample holds some 750,000 distinct CDR3 sequences, roughly 20% seen once. Broader study findings: Because donor CMV status was unknown, expanded clonotype changes were possibly confounded.

Sequencing used blood. This sequence was found in a man in his 70s in good health. The chain uses TRBV7-2 and TRBJ2-3; tentative D call: TRBD1 (5 bases). The CDR3 here is CASSLAAQGPTDTQYF. CDR3 nucleotide sequence: TGTGCCAGCAGCTTAGCGGCCCAGGGCCCCACAGATACGCAGTATTTT.